Described below is a single T cell receptor beta chain sequence and its context. This clonotype is categorized as medium-sized (0.01 to 0.1%). Its specific antigen is unknown. Base-call qualities are not available, and no considerably larger clone is one nucleotide away. Library prep was done by 5' RACE. The instrument was a NextSeq 500. Unique molecular identifiers were attached to individual cDNA molecules in the TCR library protocol so that sequencing error and PCR bias could be corrected. Sequencing covered both TCR alpha and beta chains, and within each sample the abundances of alpha and beta sequences were tightly co-correlated. In the paper's pipeline: Decombinator V4 was used to annotate TCR sequences for V gene, J gene and CDR3. TCRs were defined as expanded if a significant change between any two time points was detected under a Poisson model with p below 0.0001. Abundances of TCRs were expressed as counts per million after normalisation to the total number of TCRs sequenced in each sample. TRAV1-2 paired with TRAJ12, TRAJ20 or TRAJ33 defined MAIT TCRs, while TRAV10 paired with TRAJ18 defined iNKT TCRs. A search of VDJdb, accessed on 1 November 2021, was run for TCRs annotated to CMV, EBV and SARS-CoV-2, with TCRs annotated for multiple antigens excluded. TCRdb handled the public reads itself, with Q25 trimming in fastp and clone calling in MiXCR, and kept productive beta chains. Rows are unified per CDR3 protein, each entry keeping the most common DNA and genes. V and J calls and clone size were set by TCRdb, not the authors. The table for this sample lists about 22,000 distinct CDR3 sequences; 4% to 5.5% of them were counted only once. In total, the top ten clones hold roughly a fifth of the sample.

These data are taken from a study of early T cells in non-severe SARS-CoV-2 infection (dated by TCRdb to the early 2020s). Looking at the study overall: Bulk RNA from unsorted whole blood was used for TCR sequencing, so alpha and beta chains could not be paired.

The study was a case-control design nested within a healthcare worker cohort in London, UK, with weekly nasopharyngeal swab PCR tests and blood sampling. Healthcare workers were enrolled in the week of the UK lockdown, from 23 to 31 March 2020, and were followed every week for up to roughly 15 weeks. Findings and caveats that apply to the study as a whole: VDJdb matching was skewed toward anti-spike CD8 responses and likely underestimated virus-specific expansions, missing private and CD4 specificities.

The germline V gene encodes CDR1 SEHNR and CDR2 FQNEAQ (reference sequence). Relative to germline, V is 7 bases shorter and J is 0 bases shorter, with 11 bases between their ends. The CDR3 sequence holds 14 residues, the cysteine and phenylalanine included. CDR3 DNA is the only sequence kept; it has 42 bases, read in frame from the first base. Recombination joined TRBV7-9 with TRBJ2-3; the D gene lacks a confident call. Sequenced: whole blood. The origin of this receptor is an adult who was a healthcare worker with PCR-confirmed SARS-CoV-2 infection or an uninfected control (not recorded which). In nucleotides, the sequence is TGTGCCAGCACAGAAGAGACTAGCACAGATACGCAGTATTTT. This is translated as CASTEETSTDTQYF. Where the CDR3 stops, the reference TRBV7-9 and TRBJ2-3 genes take over; the full variable domain is DTGVSQNPRHKITKRGQNVTFRCDPISEHNRLYWYRQTLGQGPEFLTYFQNEAQLEKSRLLSDRFSAERPKGSFSTLEIQRTEQGDSAMYLCASTEETSTDTQYFGPGTRLTVL.